A selection of T cell receptor beta chains follows, all from one sample in a study of shared clonotypes between healthy human individuals. The repertoire was sequenced with immunoSEQ multiplex PCR; TCRdb's copy has only in-frame clones and lacks some. Of approximately 1.9 million clones in the sample, approximately 92% were seen once. The sequencing input was naive CD8+ T cells from PBMCs. These receptors all stem from a man younger than 35 in good health. Some clones in this sample may be carry-over from other donors' samples. Both conserved end residues are part of each CDR3. A D gene is named only where the DNA matches it firmly. Clone size is shown for a subset of rows, as once, few, many or a class of expanded clone.

V gene	J gene	D gene	clone size	CDR3 protein	CDR3 DNA
TRBV6-5	TRBJ1-5	TRBD1	NA	CASRPGQGPQPQHF	TGTGCCAGCAGGCCGGGACAGGGGCCTCAGCCCCAGCATTTT
TRBV30	TRBJ2-1	NA	NA	CAWSVLDRYNEQFF	TGTGCCTGGAGTGTACTCGACCGATACAATGAGCAGTTCTTC
TRBV19	TRBJ2-4	TRBD1	NA	CASRVTGDTRDLNIQYF	TGTGCCAGTAGGGTGACAGGGGACACTCGGGACCTAAACATTCAGTACTTC
TRBV4-1	TRBJ1-2	TRBD1	once	CASSRGLGYTF	TGCGCCAGCAGCAGGGGGCTAGGCTACACCTTC
TRBV5-1	TRBJ2-1	NA	NA	CASSLAGEQFF	TGCGCCAGCAGCTTGGCTGGTGAGCAGTTCTTC
TRBV5-6	TRBJ2-1	TRBD2	NA	CASSGSGLAVLSYNEQFF	TGTGCCAGCAGCGGCTCGGGACTAGCGGTCCTCTCCTACAATGAGCAGTTCTTC
TRBV6-7	TRBJ2-3	NA	NA	CARPAKRSTDTQYF	TGTGCCCGGCCGGCGAAAAGGAGCACAGATACGCAGTATTTT
TRBV5-1	TRBJ2-1	NA	NA	CASSSPGLTYNEQFF	TGCGCCAGCAGTAGTCCGGGCCTTACCTACAATGAGCAGTTCTTC
TRBV29-1	TRBJ2-1	NA	NA	CSVERGGQFF	TGCAGCGTTGAAAGGGGTGGGCAGTTCTTC
TRBV15	TRBJ1-5	TRBD1	NA	CATSREQQPGQENQPQHF	TGTGCCACCAGCAGGGAGCAACAACCCGGACAGGAAAATCAGCCCCAGCATTTT
TRBV6-5	TRBJ1-6	NA	NA	CASSYSSSGVPLHF	TGTGCCAGCAGTTACTCGAGTTCGGGGGTGCCCCTCCACTTT
TRBV28	TRBJ1-1	TRBD1	NA	CASTMRTGGYTEAFF	TGTGCCAGCACAATGCGGACAGGGGGTTATACTGAAGCTTTCTTT
TRBV6-6	TRBJ2-7	NA	NA	CASSYEFLDEQYF	TGTGCCAGCAGTTACGAGTTTTTAGACGAGCAGTACTTC
TRBV4-3	TRBJ1-4	TRBD1	NA	CASSQDSLGGEDEKLFF	TGCGCCAGCAGCCAAGATAGTTTAGGGGGCGAGGATGAAAAACTGTTTTTT
TRBV7-9	TRBJ2-5	TRBD2	NA	CASSSGLAGSGETQYF	TGTGCCAGCAGCTCGGGACTAGCGGGAAGCGGGGAGACCCAGTACTTC
TRBV5-1	TRBJ1-4	TRBD1	NA	CASSSQGAFEKLFF	TGCGCCAGCAGCTCACAGGGGGCATTTGAAAAACTGTTTTTT
TRBV19	TRBJ2-7	NA	NA	CASSILLTRGYEQYF	TGTGCCAGTAGTATCCTCCTTACTAGAGGTTACGAGCAGTACTTC
TRBV7-9	TRBJ1-3	NA	NA	CASSSGLNTIYF	TGTGCCTCCTCCTCTGGCCTAAACACCATATATTTT
TRBV5-1	TRBJ2-7	TRBD1	NA	CASSQPADRPLGLSYEQYF	TGCGCCAGCAGCCAACCGGCGGACAGGCCCCTGGGGCTTTCCTACGAGCAGTACTTC
TRBV10-1	TRBJ2-5	NA	NA	CASSEGRETQYF	TGCGCCAGCAGTGAAGGCCGGGAGACCCAGTACTTC
TRBV7-9	TRBJ2-3	TRBD1	NA	CASSTRTGELTDTQYF	TGTGCCAGCAGCACGCGGACAGGGGAATTGACAGATACGCAGTATTTT
TRBV5-8	TRBJ1-4	TRBD1	once	CASSRQGASSEKLFF	TGTGCCAGCAGCCGACAGGGGGCGAGTTCTGAAAAACTGTTTTTT
TRBV9	TRBJ2-3	NA	NA	CASSARGGRSTDTQYF	TGTGCCAGCAGCGCGAGGGGGGGCAGAAGCACAGATACGCAGTATTTT
TRBV4-2	TRBJ1-4	NA	NA	CASSLSVFNEKLFF	TGTGCCAGCAGCCTTTCGGTCTTTAATGAAAAACTGTTTTTT
TRBV7-6	TRBJ2-2	NA	NA	CASSLVGGSPVGELFF	TGTGCCAGCAGCTTAGTCGGAGGGTCCCCGGTCGGGGAGCTGTTTTTT
TRBV25-1	TRBJ2-3	TRBD2	once	CASSGYGLADTDTQYF	TGTGCCAGCAGTGGATACGGACTAGCAGACACTGATACGCAGTATTTT
TRBV16	TRBJ2-1	TRBD2	once	CASSQSGTNSYNEQFF	TGTGCCAGCAGCCAATCGGGGACTAATTCCTACAATGAGCAGTTCTTC
TRBV5-6	TRBJ1-2	NA	NA	CASSLDGNPYGYTF	TGTGCCAGCAGCTTGGATGGGAATCCCTATGGCTACACCTTC
TRBV11-2	TRBJ2-1	TRBD2	NA	CASSQTSGTRNEQFF	TGTGCCAGCAGCCAGACTAGCGGGACGCGGAATGAGCAGTTCTTC
TRBV4-3	TRBJ2-1	NA	NA	CASSQDPGSYNEQFF	TGCGCCAGCAGCCAAGATCCGGGCTCCTACAATGAGCAGTTCTTC
TRBV9	TRBJ1-2	NA	NA	CASSGVHSNYGYTF	TGTGCCAGCAGTGGGGTACACAGTAACTATGGCTACACCTTC
TRBV7-9	TRBJ2-7	NA	NA	CASSLDRTYEQYF	TGTGCCAGCAGCTTAGACAGAACCTACGAGCAGTACTTC
TRBV7-9	TRBJ1-1	NA	once	CASSRGENVRGETEAFF	TGTGCCAGCAGCCGGGGGGAGAATGTCAGGGGAGAAACTGAAGCTTTCTTT
TRBV4-1	TRBJ2-2	NA	NA	CASSRLQGFTGELFF	TGCGCCAGCAGCCGACTCCAGGGGTTTACCGGGGAGCTGTTTTTT
TRBV7-9	TRBJ2-7	NA	NA	CASSSVQNPSYEQYF	TGTGCCAGCAGCTCAGTACAGAATCCCTCCTACGAGCAGTACTTC
TRBV16	TRBJ1-3	NA	NA	CASSQGGNSGNTIYF	TGTGCCAGCAGTCAAGGGGGGAACTCTGGAAACACCATATATTTT
TRBV28	TRBJ2-5	NA	NA	CASSSFRETQYF	TGTGCCAGCAGTTCCTTTAGGGAGACCCAGTACTTC
TRBV27	TRBJ2-7	NA	NA	CASSLGTTYEQYF	TGTGCCAGCAGCCTCGGGACAACCTACGAGCAGTACTTC
TRBV7-6	TRBJ2-7	NA	NA	CASSPLTSPADYEQYF	TGTGCCAGCAGCCCGCTGACAAGCCCCGCCGACTACGAGCAGTACTTC
TRBV28	TRBJ1-1	NA	NA	CASSPWDERGTEAFF	TGTGCCAGCAGTCCCTGGGACGAAAGGGGGACTGAAGCTTTCTTT
TRBV11-1	TRBJ2-1	NA	NA	CASSLASGSYNEQFF	TGTGCCAGCAGCTTAGCTAGCGGATCCTACAATGAGCAGTTCTTC
TRBV7-9	TRBJ1-1	NA	NA	CASSLVGGNTEAFF	TGTGCCAGCAGCTTAGTTGGCGGGAACACTGAAGCTTTCTTT
TRBV27	TRBJ2-3	NA	few	CASSWGGDTQYF	TGTGCCAGCAGTTGGGGTGGAGATACGCAGTATTTT
TRBV15	TRBJ2-7	TRBD2	NA	CATSRDGGGTRRLEQYF	TGTGCCACCAGCAGAGATGGTGGAGGGACTAGACGCCTGGAGCAGTACTTC
TRBV29-1	TRBJ1-2	NA	NA	CSVAGRENYGYTF	TGCAGCGTTGCAGGGCGGGAGAACTATGGCTACACCTTC
TRBV29-1	TRBJ2-7	NA	NA	CSVIRAITYEQYF	TGCAGCGTGATCAGGGCGATCACCTACGAGCAGTACTTC
TRBV11-2	TRBJ2-7	NA	NA	CASSTGHTYEQYF	TGTGCCAGCAGCACCGGACACACCTACGAGCAGTACTTC
TRBV5-1	TRBJ2-7	NA	NA	CASSGDLRRYEQYF	TGCGCCAGCAGTGGTGATTTGAGGCGTTACGAGCAGTACTTC
TRBV5-1	TRBJ2-7	TRBD1	NA	CASSLWTGTSYEQYF	TGCGCCAGCAGCCTGTGGACAGGGACCTCCTACGAGCAGTACTTC
TRBV11-3	TRBJ2-7	NA	NA	CASSLFPGPNYEQYF	TGTGCCAGCAGCTTGTTTCCGGGACCAAACTACGAGCAGTACTTC
TRBV19	TRBJ2-7	NA	NA	CASSYRDGSYEQYF	TGTGCCAGTAGTTACAGGGATGGGAGTTACGAGCAGTACTTC
TRBV6-4	TRBJ2-1	NA	once	CAICKGNEQFF	TGTGCCATCTGCAAAGGTAATGAGCAGTTCTTC
TRBV7-8	TRBJ2-3	TRBD2	NA	CASSLGGTSGSFADTQYF	TGTGCCAGCAGCTTAGGGGGGACTAGCGGGAGTTTCGCAGATACGCAGTATTTT
TRBV7-9	TRBJ2-6	NA	NA	CASSLGLGVGENGANVLTF	TGTGCCAGCAGCTTAGGGCTTGGTGTGGGGGAGAATGGGGCCAACGTCCTGACTTTC